The 26 T cell receptor beta chains presented below share a single source sample, sequenced in a study of somatic mutations in cytotoxic T cells in rheumatoid arthritis (dated by TCRdb to about 2017). Library generation was performed with the immunoSEQ multiplex PCR assay. The source is immuneACCESS, and TCRdb retained only in-frame sequences with V and J called. Part of the clones is not carried over; for the studies checked, unresolved V genes explain less than half of this, and the remainder is unexplained. The sample includes about 15,000 clones, with 60% to 85% observed a single time. Roughly 15% of the sample belongs to the ten largest clones. Sequenced input: CD8+ T cells sorted from blood. These receptors came from an adult with rheumatoid arthritis.

This chain uses TRBV4-1 with TRBJ2-7; 8 bases match TRBD1. The CDR3 spans 14 residues. With 2 bases clipped from V and 2 bases from J, the junction kept 2 bases outside the gene matches. Germline CDR1 is MGHRA and CDR2 is YSYEKL. CDR3 coding DNA: TGCGCCAGCAGCCAACCGGACAGGGCCTACGAGCAGTACTTC. It is translated as CASSQPDRAYEQYF.

A single count supports this clone. The rearrangement uses TRBV27 and TRBJ2-4, with D possibly TRBD2 on 5 matching bases. Germline-derived CDR1 and CDR2 are MNHEY and SMNVEV (reference sequence). This CDR3 contains 14 residues. The V gene lost 4 bases and the J gene lost 1 base, with 8 bases spanning the gap. The CDR3 sequence: CASSSGMAKNIQYF. CDR3 DNA: TGTGCCAGCAGTTCGGGGATGGCCAAAAACATTCAGTACTTC.

This clone was observed once. This chain connects TRBV29-1 to TRBJ1-5; D call uncertain. V gave up 5 bases and J gave up 0 bases, with 11 bases separating them. The CDR3 consists of 14 residues. The germline V gene encodes CDR1 SQVTM and CDR2 ANQGSEA. The CDR3 protein is CSVTESDSNQPQHF. In DNA form, the CDR3 reads TGCAGCGTTACAGAGTCTGATAGCAATCAGCCCCAGCATTTT.

The V and J genes are TRBV6-4 and TRBJ1-2; 8 bases fit TRBD1. The trim removed 6 bases at V and 3 bases at J, leaving 3 bases unmatched. Germline V CDR1 and CDR2: MRHNA, SNTAGT. The CDR3 covers 13 residues. The DNA of the CDR3 is TGTGCCAGCAGCTCGGACAGGGACTATGGCTACACCTTC. Translating gives CASSSDRDYGYTF.

J is TRBJ1-1 and V is TRBV4-1; 7 nucleotides match TRBD1. This CDR3 comprises 14 residues. Germline CDR1 reads MGHRA; CDR2 reads YSYEKL. V lost 5 bases, J lost 1 base, and 4 bases stayed unmatched. DNA of the CDR3: TGCGCCAGCAGCGGGGGACAGAGGAACACTGAAGCTTTCTTT. It specifies CASSGGQRNTEAFF.

The chain couples TRBV19 to TRBJ2-5; 7 nucleotides line up with TRBD1. The CDR3 has 15 amino acids. V shed 4 bases, J shed 4 bases, and the junction held 9 bases outside the gene matches. Germline V gene data show CDR1 as LNHDA and CDR2 as SQIVND (reference sequence). The CDR3 DNA reads TGTGCCAGTAGTAAGACCGGGACAGAAGGAGAGACCCAGTACTTC. It codes for CASSKTGTEGETQYF.

This clone was observed once. J is TRBJ1-5 and V is TRBV6-1; 8 nucleotides agree with TRBD1. After removal of 7 bases from V and 5 bases from J, the junction contained 7 bases not matched to a gene. Germline CDR1 MNHNS, CDR2 SASEGT. The CDR3 has 14 amino acids. The CDR3 loop reads CASILDRADQPQHF. The CDR3 nucleotides are TGTGCCAGCATCCTGGACAGGGCAGATCAGCCCCAGCATTTT.

This chain connects TRBV19 to TRBJ2-2; no clear D gene. Germline CDR1 and CDR2: LNHDA and SQIVND (reference sequence). V was trimmed by 9 bases and J by 2 bases, leaving 22 bases between them. There are 17 residues in the CDR3. The CDR3 sequence is CASLRFGPWGNTGELFF. The CDR3 coding sequence is TGTGCCAGCCTACGTTTTGGGCCGTGGGGTAACACCGGGGAGCTGTTTTTT.

The CDR3 nucleotides read TGTGCCAGCTCACCAGGACAGGTTCTCGGGAACACCGGGGAGCTGTTTTTT. It yields the protein CASSPGQVLGNTGELFF. V usage is TRBV18 and J usage is TRBJ2-2, with 7 positions matching TRBD1. Trimming at V came to 2 bases and at J to 1 base, leaving 7 bases not matched to a gene. The CDR3 is 17 residues long. Germline V gives CDR1 KGHSH, CDR2 LQKENI. Variable domain in full (rest from reference TRBV18 and TRBJ2-2): NAGVMQNPRHLVRRRGQEARLRCSPMKGHSHVYWYRQLPEEGLKFMVYLQKENIIDESGMPKERFSAEFPKEGPSILRIQQVVRGDSAAYFCASSPGQVLGNTGELFFGEGSRLTVL.

The gene calls are TRBV5-5 and TRBJ2-5; 7 bases fit TRBD2. This CDR3 region has 14 residues. The trim removed 0 bases at V and 5 bases at J, leaving 4 bases unmatched. The germline gives CDR1 SGHKS, CDR2 YYEKEE (reference sequence). The CDR3 is CASSLDLAVETQYF. DNA for the CDR3: TGTGCCAGCAGCTTGGATCTAGCGGTCGAGACCCAGTACTTC.

This clone occurred once. This chain uses TRBV4-2 with TRBJ2-7, with TRBD1 matching 8 bases. Germline CDR1 and CDR2: LGHNA and YNFKEQ. The CDR3 is 14 residues long. V gave up 1 base and J gave up 4 bases; unmatched junction bases: 3. The CDR3 is CASSQGQGAYEQYV. The CDR3 DNA is TGTGCCAGCAGCCAAGGCCAGGGGGCGTACGAGCAGTACGTC.

The chain uses TRBV15 and TRBJ1-1; D remains ambiguous. The germline V and J ends were trimmed by 5 bases and 6 bases, with 7 bases remaining between them. The CDR3 consists of 11 residues. Germline CDR1 reads LNHNV; CDR2 reads YYDKDF (reference sequence). CDR3 sequence: CATSWRAEAFF. The CDR3 nucleotides are TGTGCCACCAGCTGGAGGGCTGAAGCTTTCTTT.

This chain joins TRBV2 and TRBJ2-2, with no clear D. The ends were cut back, 4 bases at V and 6 bases at J, with 6 bases in the middle. This CDR3 is built from 12 residues. Germline V gives CDR1 SNHLY, CDR2 FYNNEI. The DNA of the CDR3 is TGTGCCAGCAGTGGTTTTCCCGGGGAGCTGTTTTTT. Protein product: CASSGFPGELFF.

The gene calls are TRBV12-5 and TRBJ2-7, with no clear D. Germline CDR1 is LGHNT and CDR2 is FRNRAP. Trimming removed 2 bases from V and 2 bases from J, with 4 bases in between. The CDR3 extends over 12 amino acids. The CDR3 DNA is TGTGCTAGTGGTTTGACCGCCTACGAGCAGTACTTC. It encodes CASGLTAYEQYF.

Here the CDR3 reads CASSPPKSGGSEQFF. For the CDR3, the DNA is TGTGCCAGCTCACCACCTAAGTCAGGGGGGAGTGAGCAGTTCTTC. The chain uses TRBV18 and TRBJ2-1; a possible D gene is TRBD1 (7 bases). Germline V gene lookup returns CDR1 KGHSH and CDR2 LQKENI. The CDR3 has 15 amino acids. Trimming removed 0 bases at V and 9 bases at J, with 15 bases between.

The chain recombines TRBV2 with TRBJ2-1; 11 bases align to TRBD2. The germline V gene encodes CDR1 SNHLY and CDR2 FYNNEI. With V trimmed by 5 bases and J by 4 bases, 10 bases remained unmatched. This CDR3 is built from 17 residues. The CDR3 here is CASSPMLAGGLYNEQFF. CDR3 DNA sequence: TGTGCCAGCAGTCCTATGTTAGCGGGGGGGCTTTACAATGAGCAGTTCTTC.

V is TRBV27 and J is TRBJ2-7, with D tentatively TRBD2 (5 bases). The CDR3 consists of 13 residues. V lost 4 bases and J lost 2, with 9 bases in between. CDR1 is MNHEY and CDR2 is SMNVEV in the germline V gene (reference sequence). The CDR3 reads CASSSGLTYEQYF. DNA for the CDR3: TGTGCCAGCAGTTCCGGACTGACCTACGAGCAGTACTTC.

The chain recombines TRBV29-1 with TRBJ2-7; 10 nucleotides align to TRBD1. This CDR3 region has 14 residues. V lost 6 bases to trimming and J lost 4 bases; unmatched junction nucleotides: 9. Germline-derived CDR1 and CDR2 are SQVTM and ANQGSEA. This chain's CDR3 is CSVYPGQGTYEQYF. The CDR3, as DNA: TGCAGCGTCTACCCGGGACAGGGGACGTACGAGCAGTACTTC.

This clone has just a few counts. The gene calls are TRBV2 and TRBJ2-7; possibly TRBD1 or TRBD2 for D (5 bases each). The germline V gene encodes CDR1 SNHLY and CDR2 FYNNEI. The CDR3 is 11 amino acids. With 8 bases removed from V and 3 bases from J, the gap between germline ends came to 8 bases. The CDR3 is CASLGGYEQYV. For the CDR3, the DNA is TGTGCCAGCCTTGGGGGCTACGAGCAGTACGTC.

Here the CDR3 reads CAIRAREEDTGELFF. The DNA of the CDR3 is TGTGCCATCAGGGCGAGGGAGGAAGACACCGGGGAGCTGTTTTTT. The J gene is TRBJ2-2, the V gene TRBV10-3, with a weak D call TRBD2 (6 bases). This CDR3 spans 15 amino acids. V lost 6 bases and J lost 3, with 14 bases in between. Germline V lookup: CDR1 ENHRY, CDR2 SYGVKD.

The chain recombines TRBV5-5 with TRBJ2-7, with D possibly called TRBD1 or TRBD2 (5 bases each). Germline V lookup: CDR1 SGHKS, CDR2 YYEKEE (reference sequence). The CDR3 contains 15 residues. V lost 1 base to trimming and J lost 3 bases, with 14 bases between them. The CDR3 sequence: CASSLIPGPNYEQYF. The CDR3 DNA follows: TGTGCCAGCAGCTTGATTCCGGGGCCTAACTACGAGCAGTACTTC.

This clone was counted once. The chain links TRBV10-3 to TRBJ1-2; TRBD1 agrees at 9 bases. After removal of 4 bases from V and 4 bases from J, the junction contained 13 bases not matched to a gene. The CDR3 is 17 residues long. Germline assignment: CDR1 ENHRY and CDR2 SYGVKD. CDR3 region: CAISVWDRDRSVYGYTF. The CDR3 DNA is TGTGCCATCAGTGTATGGGACAGGGACAGATCCGTCTATGGCTACACCTTC.

The gene calls are TRBV5-5 and TRBJ2-7, with a tentative D call TRBD1 (5 bases). Trimming pared 0 bases from V and 2 bases from J, leaving 9 bases between. The germline V gene has CDR1 SGHKS and CDR2 YYEKEE (reference sequence). This CDR3 is built from 14 residues. CDR3 region: CASSLALGAYEQYV. The CDR3 DNA is TGTGCCAGCAGCTTGGCGTTAGGGGCCTACGAGCAGTACGTC.

The rearrangement uses TRBV7-8 and TRBJ2-2, with D perhaps assigned TRBD1 or TRBD2 (5 bases each). Germline V gene sequence: CDR1 SGHVS, CDR2 FQNEAQ. CDR3 length: 18 amino acids. V dropped 5 bases and J dropped 4 bases, with 23 bases sitting between them. CDR3 nucleotides: TGTGCCAGCAGCAACTGGGGGAGAGTGGGGGATTTCACCGGGGAGCTGTTTTTT. Its protein product is CASSNWGRVGDFTGELFF.

The rearrangement joins TRBV19 to TRBJ1-1; 7 positions match TRBD1. The germline V gene has CDR1 LNHDA and CDR2 SQIVND (reference sequence). V shed 6 bases and J 7 bases; nucleotides not matched to a gene: 17. The CDR3 loop spans 16 amino acids. The CDR3, as DNA: TGTGCCAGTAGCCTGGAGGGGGCGCCGAGTAGATTTGAAGCTTTCTTT. Its protein is CASSLEGAPSRFEAFF.

In its sample, this clone was seen once. Germline is not matched at one junction end, which may reflect a read error. The gene calls are TRBV5-1 and TRBJ1-2; maybe TRBD1 (5 bases). The CDR3 is 11 residues long. CDR1 is SGHRS and CDR2 is YFSETQ in the germline V gene. CDR3 bases: TGCGCCAGCAGCTTGGGACAGACCTACGTCTTC. It is translated as CASSLGQTYVF.